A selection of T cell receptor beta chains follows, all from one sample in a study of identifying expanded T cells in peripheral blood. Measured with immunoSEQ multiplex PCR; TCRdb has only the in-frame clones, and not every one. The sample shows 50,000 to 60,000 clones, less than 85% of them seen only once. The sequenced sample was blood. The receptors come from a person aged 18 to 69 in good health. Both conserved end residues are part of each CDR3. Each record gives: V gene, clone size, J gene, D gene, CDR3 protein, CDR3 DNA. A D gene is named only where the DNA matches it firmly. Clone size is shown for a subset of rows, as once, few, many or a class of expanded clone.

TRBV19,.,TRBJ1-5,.,CATSGTFLGQPQHF,TGTGCCACATCCGGGACATTTCTGGGTCAGCCCCAGCATTTT
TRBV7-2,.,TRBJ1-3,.,CASSSQARGRLTTIYF,TGTGCCAGCAGCTCTCAAGCTCGGGGTAGGCTTACCACCATATATTTT
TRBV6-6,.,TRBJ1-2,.,CASFRGKGYTF,TGTGCCAGCTTCCGGGGCAAGGGCTACACCTTC
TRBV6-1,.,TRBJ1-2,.,CASSEGGRRGYTF,TGTGCCAGCAGTGAAGGAGGGCGGCGTGGCTACACCTTC
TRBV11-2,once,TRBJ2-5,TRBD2,CASSSGLAGQQETQYF,TGTGCCAGCAGCTCAGGACTAGCGGGGCAACAAGAGACCCAGTACTTC
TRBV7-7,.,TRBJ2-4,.,CASSLIARVDAKNIQYF,TGTGCCAGCAGCTTAATTGCCAGGGTGGATGCCAAAAACATTCAGTACTTC
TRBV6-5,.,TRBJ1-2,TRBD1,CASSYGTGTSYGYTF,TGTGCCAGCAGTTACGGGACAGGGACGTCTTATGGCTACACCTTC
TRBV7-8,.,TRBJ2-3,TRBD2,CASSPPGLAGSTDTQYF,TGTGCCAGCAGCCCTCCCGGACTAGCGGGGAGCACAGATACGCAGTATTTT
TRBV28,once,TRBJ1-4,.,CASRSDSLNEKLFF,TGTGCCAGCAGGTCGGACAGCCTGAATGAAAAACTGTTTTTT
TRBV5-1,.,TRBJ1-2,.,CASSSPPNYGYTF,TGCGCCAGCAGCTCCCCCCCTAACTATGGCTACACCTTC
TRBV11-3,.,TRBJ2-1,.,CASSPWSSYNEQFF,TGTGCCAGCAGCCCGTGGAGCTCCTACAATGAGCAGTTCTTC
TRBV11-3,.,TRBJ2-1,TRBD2,CASSLAGSGNINEQFF,TGTGCCAGCAGCTTAGCGGGTAGCGGGAATATCAATGAGCAGTTCTTC
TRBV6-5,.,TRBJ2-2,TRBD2,CASSYSGRATGELFF,TGTGCCAGCAGTTACAGCGGGAGGGCCACCGGGGAGCTGTTTTTT
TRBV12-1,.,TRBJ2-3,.,CASSFGGPGRGADTQYF,TGTGCCAGCAGCTTTGGAGGGCCAGGGCGAGGAGCAGATACGCAGTATTTT
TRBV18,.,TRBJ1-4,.,CASSIKTAEKLFF,TGTGCCAGCTCAATAAAGACAGCCGAAAAACTGTTTTTT
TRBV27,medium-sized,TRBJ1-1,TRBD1,CASNTLGQGGFTEAFF,TGTGCCAGCAACACCCTGGGACAGGGAGGGTTCACTGAAGCTTTCTTT
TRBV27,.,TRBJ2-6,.,CASRSWSSGANVLTF,TGTGCCAGCAGATCCTGGAGTTCTGGGGCCAACGTCCTGACTTTC